A selection of T cell receptor beta chains follows, all from one sample in a study of blood T cell repertoires in COVID-19. Produced via immunoSEQ multiplex PCR; TCRdb's table is partial and in-frame only. The sample records under 200,000 clones, over 70% being singletons. The sample comprised PBMCs or T cells enriched from blood (not recorded which). These receptors came from a woman aged 40 to 49 with acute COVID-19. CDR3s leave out the opening cysteine and the closing phenylalanine or tryptophan. The order of the fields is CDR3 protein, clone size, V gene. Clone sizes are given selectively: once, few, many, or a class where the clone is expanded.

ASSPGGRANYGYT,once,TRBV5-4
ASRTGLAGSYNEQF,.,TRBV2
ASSAKTGQNTGELF,.,TRBV7-9
ASSPTGVNSPLH,.,TRBV18
ASGPTGATNIQY,.,TRBV12-5
ASSGVVEGGRLETQY,.,TRBV5-5
ASSTGTPETQY,.,TRBV7-9
ASSRDSGLYNEQF,.,TRBV19
ASSYQLGGNIQY,few,TRBV6-5
ASIPGHFSGNTIY,.,TRBV6-5
ASSSGRGQQETQY,.,TRBV7-7
ASRTQGENQPQH,.,TRBV6-5
ASSLGQWKETQY,.,TRBV5-1
ASSLGGGLGYEQY,.,TRBV5-1
ASSLGVTGSGYGYT,once,TRBV5-1
ASSFRSNQPQH,once,TRBV5-8
ASSLVLGVSGSYNEQF,once,TRBV7-8
ASSLQGGMSETQY,once,TRBV7-2
ASSAFRDRDDTEAF,.,TRBV6-1
ASSQVSVSADEQF,.,TRBV4-2
AISDSPGTSGREETQY,.,TRBV10-3
ASSLGRRTSGRALYNEQF,.,TRBV13
ASSLALAGAETQY,.,TRBV5-1
AWTPGTSGLAKNIQY,.,TRBV30
ASSSGTNGYT,.,TRBV6-5
ASSFIANSPLH,.,TRBV27
ASSLQGGTQY,.,TRBV7-9
ASTPKTSGRISSYEQY,.,TRBV4-1
ASSQDMRWGYT,few,TRBV14
ASSIERDSIHNEKLF,.,TRBV19
ASRPTRRTNTGELF,.,TRBV7-9
ASSFGGPTGQETQY,.,TRBV5-4
ASRETGGRGYT,.,TRBV5-4
ASSLPVSGGTGELF,.,TRBV5-1
ATSELAIAGINEQF,.,TRBV15
ASSQGRLPNTGELF,few,TRBV2
ASSQVSANYGYT,.,TRBV4-1